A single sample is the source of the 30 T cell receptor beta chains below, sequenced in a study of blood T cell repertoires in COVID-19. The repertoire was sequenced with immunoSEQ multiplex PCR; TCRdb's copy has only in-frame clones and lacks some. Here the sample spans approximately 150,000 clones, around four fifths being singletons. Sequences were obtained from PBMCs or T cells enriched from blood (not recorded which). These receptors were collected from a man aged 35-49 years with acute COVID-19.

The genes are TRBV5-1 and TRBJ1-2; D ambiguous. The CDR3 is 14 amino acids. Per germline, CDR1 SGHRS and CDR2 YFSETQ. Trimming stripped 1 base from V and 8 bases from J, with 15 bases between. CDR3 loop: CASSLSGDSGGYTF. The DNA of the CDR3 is TGCGCCAGCAGCTTGTCGGGTGATTCGGGGGGCTACACCTTC. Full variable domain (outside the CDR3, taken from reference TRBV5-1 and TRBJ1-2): KAGVTQTPRYLIKTRGQQVTLSCSPISGHRSVSWYQQTPGQGLQFLFEYFSETQRNKGNFPGRFSGRQFSNSRSEMNVSTLELGDSALYLCASSLSGDSGGYTFGSGTRLTVV.

The CDR3 sequence is CASSEPGLGETQYF. CDR3 nucleotide sequence: TGCGCCAGCAGTGAGCCGGGGTTAGGTGAGACCCAGTACTTC. This chain links TRBV10-2 with TRBJ2-5; TRBD2 is a possible D gene (5 bases). Trimming left V 2 bases short and J 5 bases short, with 12 bases between. This CDR3 is 14 amino acids long. Germline CDR1 reads WSHSY; CDR2 reads SAAADI.

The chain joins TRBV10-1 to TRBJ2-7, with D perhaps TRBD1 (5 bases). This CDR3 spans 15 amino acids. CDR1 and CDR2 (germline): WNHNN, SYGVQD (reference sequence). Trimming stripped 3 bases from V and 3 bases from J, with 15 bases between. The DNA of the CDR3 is TGCGCCAGCAGTGAAGTAAGGGGTTTCTTCTACGAGCAGTACTTC. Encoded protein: CASSEVRGFFYEQYF.

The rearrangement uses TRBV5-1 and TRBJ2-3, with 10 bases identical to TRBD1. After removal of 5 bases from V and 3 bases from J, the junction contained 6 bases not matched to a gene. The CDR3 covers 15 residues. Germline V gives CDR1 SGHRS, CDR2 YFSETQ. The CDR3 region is CASRDDRGRTDTQYF. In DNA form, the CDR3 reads TGCGCCAGCAGGGATGACAGGGGGCGGACAGATACGCAGTATTTT.

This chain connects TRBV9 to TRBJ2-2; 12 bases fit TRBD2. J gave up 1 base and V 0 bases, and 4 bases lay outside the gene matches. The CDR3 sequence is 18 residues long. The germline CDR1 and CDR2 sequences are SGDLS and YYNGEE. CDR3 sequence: CASSVAASGRVNTGELFF. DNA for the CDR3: TGTGCCAGCAGCGTAGCTGCTAGCGGGAGGGTGAACACCGGGGAGCTGTTTTTT.

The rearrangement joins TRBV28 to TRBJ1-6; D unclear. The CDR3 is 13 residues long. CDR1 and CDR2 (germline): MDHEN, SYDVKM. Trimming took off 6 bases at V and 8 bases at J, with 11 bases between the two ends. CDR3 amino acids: CASRNLYYSPLHF. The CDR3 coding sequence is TGTGCCAGCAGGAATCTCTACTATTCACCCCTCCACTTT.

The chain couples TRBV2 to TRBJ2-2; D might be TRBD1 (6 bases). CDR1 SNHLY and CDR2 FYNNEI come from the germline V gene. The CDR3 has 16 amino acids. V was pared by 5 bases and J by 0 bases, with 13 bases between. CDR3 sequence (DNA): TGTGCCAGCAGTAAGAACAGGGTTGCGAACACCGGGGAGCTGTTTTTT. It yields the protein CASSKNRVANTGELFF.

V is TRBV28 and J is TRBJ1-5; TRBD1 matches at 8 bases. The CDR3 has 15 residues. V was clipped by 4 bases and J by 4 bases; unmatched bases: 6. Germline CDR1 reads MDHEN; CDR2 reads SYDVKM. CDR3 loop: CASSSGTGLNQPQHF. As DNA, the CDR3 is TGTGCCAGCAGTTCCGGGACAGGCTTAAATCAGCCCCAGCATTTT.

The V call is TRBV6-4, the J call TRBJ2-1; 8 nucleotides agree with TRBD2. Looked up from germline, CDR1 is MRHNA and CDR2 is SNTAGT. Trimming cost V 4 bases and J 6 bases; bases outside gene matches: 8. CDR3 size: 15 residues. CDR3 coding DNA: TGTGCCAGCAGTGGCGGGACTAGGGGTAGCAATGAGCAGTTCTTC. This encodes CASSGGTRGSNEQFF.

This chain's CDR3 is CASSRPGSTEAFF. In DNA form, the CDR3 reads TGTGCCAGCAGCCGACCGGGGTCCACTGAAGCTTTCTTT. This chain links TRBV6-5 with TRBJ1-1; D not resolved. V lost 6 bases, J lost 4 bases, and 12 bases lay in between. CDR3 length equals 13 residues. Germline V gene data show CDR1 as MNHEY and CDR2 as SVGAGI.

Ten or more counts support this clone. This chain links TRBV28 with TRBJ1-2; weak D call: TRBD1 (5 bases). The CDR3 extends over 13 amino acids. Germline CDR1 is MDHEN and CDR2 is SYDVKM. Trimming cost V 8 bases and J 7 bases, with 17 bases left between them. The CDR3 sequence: CASGALAESGYTF. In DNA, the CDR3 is TGTGCCAGCGGGGCCTTGGCAGAGTCTGGCTACACCTTC.

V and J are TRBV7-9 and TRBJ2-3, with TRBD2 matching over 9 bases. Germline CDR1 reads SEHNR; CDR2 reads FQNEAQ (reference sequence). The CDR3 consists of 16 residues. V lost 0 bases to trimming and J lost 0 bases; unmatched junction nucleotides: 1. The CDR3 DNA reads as TGTGCCAGCAGCTTAGCGCGGGGGGGAAGCACAGATACGCAGTATTTT. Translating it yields CASSLARGGSTDTQYF.

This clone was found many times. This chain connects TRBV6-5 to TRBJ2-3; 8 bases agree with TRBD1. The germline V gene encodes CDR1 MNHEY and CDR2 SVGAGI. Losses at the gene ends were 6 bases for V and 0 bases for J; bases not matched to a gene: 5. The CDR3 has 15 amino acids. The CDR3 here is CASRPTGGSTDTQYF. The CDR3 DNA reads TGTGCCAGCAGACCCACAGGGGGGAGCACAGATACGCAGTATTTT.

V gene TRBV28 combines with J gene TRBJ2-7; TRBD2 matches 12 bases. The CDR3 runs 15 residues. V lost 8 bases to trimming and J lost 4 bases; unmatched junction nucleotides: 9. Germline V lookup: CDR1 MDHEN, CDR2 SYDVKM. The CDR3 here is CASVETGTSGYEQYF. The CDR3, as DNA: TGTGCCAGCGTCGAAACCGGGACTAGCGGGTACGAGCAGTACTTC.

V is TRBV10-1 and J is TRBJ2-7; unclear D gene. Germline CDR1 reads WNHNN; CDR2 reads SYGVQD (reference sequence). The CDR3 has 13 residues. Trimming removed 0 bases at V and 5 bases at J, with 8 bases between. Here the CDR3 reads CASSESGGDEQYF. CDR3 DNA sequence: TGCGCCAGCAGTGAGTCTGGCGGAGACGAGCAGTACTTC.

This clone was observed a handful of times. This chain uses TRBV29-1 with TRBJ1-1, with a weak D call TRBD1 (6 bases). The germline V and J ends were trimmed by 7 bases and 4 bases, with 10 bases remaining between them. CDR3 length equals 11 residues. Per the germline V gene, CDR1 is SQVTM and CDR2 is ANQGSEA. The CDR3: CSARGGTEAFF. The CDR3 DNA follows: TGCAGCGCTCGAGGGGGCACTGAAGCTTTCTTT.

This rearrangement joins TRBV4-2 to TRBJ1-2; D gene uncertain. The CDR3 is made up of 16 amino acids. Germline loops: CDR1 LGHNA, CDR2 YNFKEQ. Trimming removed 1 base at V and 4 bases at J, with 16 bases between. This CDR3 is CASSQAPDSSTYGYTF. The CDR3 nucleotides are TGTGCCAGCAGCCAAGCCCCCGACTCCTCGACCTATGGCTACACCTTC.

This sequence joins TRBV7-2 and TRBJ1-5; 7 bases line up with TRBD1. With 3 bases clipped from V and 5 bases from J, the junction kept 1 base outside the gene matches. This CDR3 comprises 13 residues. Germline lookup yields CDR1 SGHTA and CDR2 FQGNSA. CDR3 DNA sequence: TGTGCCAGCAGCTTCGACAGGGATCAGCCCCAGCATTTT. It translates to CASSFDRDQPQHF.

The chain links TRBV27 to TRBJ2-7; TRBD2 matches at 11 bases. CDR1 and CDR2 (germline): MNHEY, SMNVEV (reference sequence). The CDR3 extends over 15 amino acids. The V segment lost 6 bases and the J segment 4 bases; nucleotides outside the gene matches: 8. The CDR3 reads CASRRGLAVSYEQYF. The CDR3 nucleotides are TGTGCCAGCAGACGGGGACTAGCGGTTAGTTACGAGCAGTACTTC.

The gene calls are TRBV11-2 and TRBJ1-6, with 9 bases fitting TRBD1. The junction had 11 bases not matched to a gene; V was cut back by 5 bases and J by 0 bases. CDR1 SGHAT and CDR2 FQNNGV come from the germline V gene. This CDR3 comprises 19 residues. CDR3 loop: CASSPPVGTGSSYNSPLHF. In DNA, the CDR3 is TGTGCCAGCAGCCCACCGGTAGGGACAGGGAGCTCCTATAATTCACCCCTCCACTTT.

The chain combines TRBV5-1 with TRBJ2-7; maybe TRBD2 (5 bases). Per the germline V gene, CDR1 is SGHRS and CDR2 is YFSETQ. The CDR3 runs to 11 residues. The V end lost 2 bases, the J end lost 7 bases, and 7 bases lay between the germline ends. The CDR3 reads CASSFSGEQYF. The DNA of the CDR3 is TGCGCCAGCAGCTTTTCGGGGGAGCAGTACTTC. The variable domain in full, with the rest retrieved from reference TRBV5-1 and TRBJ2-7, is KAGVTQTPRYLIKTRGQQVTLSCSPISGHRSVSWYQQTPGQGLQFLFEYFSETQRNKGNFPGRFSGRQFSNSRSEMNVSTLELGDSALYLCASSFSGEQYFGPGTRLTVT.

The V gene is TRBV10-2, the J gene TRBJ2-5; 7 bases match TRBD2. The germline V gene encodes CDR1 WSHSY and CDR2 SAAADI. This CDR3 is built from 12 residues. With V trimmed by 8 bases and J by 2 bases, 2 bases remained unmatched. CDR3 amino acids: CASGGVQETQYF. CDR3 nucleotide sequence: TGCGCCAGCGGGGGGGTACAAGAGACCCAGTACTTC.

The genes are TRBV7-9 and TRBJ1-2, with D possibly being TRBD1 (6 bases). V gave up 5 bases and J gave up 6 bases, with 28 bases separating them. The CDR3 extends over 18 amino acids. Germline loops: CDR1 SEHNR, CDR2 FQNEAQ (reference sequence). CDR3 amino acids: CASSPRDTGQYLDDGYTF. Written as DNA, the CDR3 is TGTGCCAGCAGCCCTAGGGATACCGGACAGTATTTGGACGATGGCTACACCTTC.

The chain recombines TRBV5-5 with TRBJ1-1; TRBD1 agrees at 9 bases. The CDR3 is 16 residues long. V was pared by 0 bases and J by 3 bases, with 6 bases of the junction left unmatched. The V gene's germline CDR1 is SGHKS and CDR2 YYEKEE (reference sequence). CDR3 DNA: TGTGCCAGCAGCTTGGCGGGACAGGGCCAAGACACTGAAGCTTTCTTT. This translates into CASSLAGQGQDTEAFF.

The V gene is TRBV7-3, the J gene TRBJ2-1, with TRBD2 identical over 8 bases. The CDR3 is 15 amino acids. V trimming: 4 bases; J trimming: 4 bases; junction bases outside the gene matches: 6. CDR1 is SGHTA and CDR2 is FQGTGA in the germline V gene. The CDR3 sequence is CASSYTAGEYNEQFF. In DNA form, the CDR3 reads TGTGCCAGCAGCTACACAGCGGGGGAATACAATGAGCAGTTCTTC.

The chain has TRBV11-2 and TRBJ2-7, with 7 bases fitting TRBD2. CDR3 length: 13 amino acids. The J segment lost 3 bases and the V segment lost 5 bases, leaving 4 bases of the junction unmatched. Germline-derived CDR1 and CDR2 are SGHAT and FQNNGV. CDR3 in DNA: TGTGCCAGCAGCAGGGGACTAAGCTACGAGCAGTACTTC. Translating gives CASSRGLSYEQYF.

The CDR3 bases are TGTGCCGTATCCACGGGAGGACTCGAGCAGTACTTC. It translates to CAVSTGGLEQYF. The chain recombines TRBV28 with TRBJ2-7; 7 positions match TRBD2. The junction had 10 bases not matched to a gene; V was cut back by 11 bases and J by 6 bases. The CDR3 contains 12 residues. The germline V gene encodes CDR1 MDHEN and CDR2 SYDVKM.

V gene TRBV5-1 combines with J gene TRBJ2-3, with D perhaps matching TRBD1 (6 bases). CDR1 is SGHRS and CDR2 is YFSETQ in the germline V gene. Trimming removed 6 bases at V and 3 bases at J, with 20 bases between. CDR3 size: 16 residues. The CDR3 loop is CASTFRTDTLTDTQYF. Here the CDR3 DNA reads TGCGCCAGCACCTTTAGGACAGATACCTTAACAGATACGCAGTATTTT.

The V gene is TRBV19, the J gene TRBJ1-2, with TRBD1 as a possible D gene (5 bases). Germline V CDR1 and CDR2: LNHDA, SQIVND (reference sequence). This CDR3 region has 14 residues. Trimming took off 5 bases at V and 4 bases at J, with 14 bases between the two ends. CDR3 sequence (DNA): TGTGCCAGTAGTTCCCCCGGACACATCTATGGCTACACCTTC. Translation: CASSSPGHIYGYTF.

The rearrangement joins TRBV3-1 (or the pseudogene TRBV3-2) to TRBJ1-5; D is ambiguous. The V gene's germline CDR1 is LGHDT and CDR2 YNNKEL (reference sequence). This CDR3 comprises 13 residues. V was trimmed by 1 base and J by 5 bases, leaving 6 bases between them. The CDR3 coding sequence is TGTGCCAGCAGCCAAGGAGGCGATCAGCCCCAGCATTTT. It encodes CASSQGGDQPQHF.